These T cell receptor beta chains were read from a single sample in a study of PD-L1 blockade in urothelial cancer. The assay was immunoSEQ multiplex PCR, and TCRdb's table has in-frame clones only and misses some. Of about 50,000 clones listed, roughly 80% are singletons. The material sequenced was PBMCs, taken around atezolizumab (anti-PD-L1) treatment. These receptors all stem from a man between 65 and 79 years old with urothelial cancer. Both conserved end residues are part of each CDR3. D genes are given only for firm matches. Clone size appears in some rows only: once, few, many, or a class for an expanded clone.

>TRBJ2-2|TRBD2|.|TRBV5-1
CASSLAPTSGSPVGELFF
TGCGCCAGCAGCTTGGCCCCGACTAGCGGGAGTCCGGTTGGGGAGCTGTTTTTT
>TRBJ1-4|.|.|TRBV27
CASSADRSEKLFF
TGTGCCAGCAGTGCCGACAGGAGTGAAAAACTGTTTTTT
>TRBJ2-3|.|once|TRBV6-5
CASSYSRGSGTDTQYF
TGTGCCAGCAGTTACTCACGGGGGTCCGGCACAGATACGCAGTATTTT
>TRBJ2-5|TRBD1|few|TRBV6-1
CASSVAGGTETQYF
TGTGCCAGCAGTGTCGCAGGGGGCACGGAGACCCAGTACTTC
>TRBJ2-3|.|.|TRBV10-3
CAISEGSRSDTQYF
TGTGCCATCAGTGAGGGGAGTCGGTCAGATACGCAGTATTTT
>TRBJ2-3|TRBD2|.|TRBV5-1
CASSQRELRATDTQYF
TGCGCCAGCAGCCAGCGGGAGCTAAGGGCGACAGATACGCAGTATTTT
>TRBJ2-7|TRBD1|.|TRBV5-1
CASSSRQGPGEQYF
TGCGCCAGCAGCTCGAGACAGGGTCCAGGGGAGCAGTACTTC
>TRBJ2-7|TRBD2|.|TRBV10-2
CASSSLRGSGDEQYF
TGCGCCAGCAGCTCCCTGCGGGGGTCGGGGGACGAGCAGTACTTC
>TRBJ2-2|.|.|TRBV5-1
CASSGRSTGELFF
TGCGCCAGCAGCGGTAGAAGCACCGGGGAGCTGTTTTTT
>TRBJ2-3|TRBD2|.|TRBV5-1
CASSLAFLGRSDTQYF
TGCGCCAGCAGCTTGGCCTTTCTCGGGAGGTCAGATACGCAGTATTTT
>TRBJ1-2|.|.|TRBV5-1
CASSSLQGAGYGYTF
TGCGCCAGCAGCTCGTTACAGGGAGCAGGCTATGGCTACACCTTC
>TRBJ2-1|TRBD2|.|TRBV7-3
CASSLTGTIGNEQFF
TGTGCCAGCAGCTTAACCGGGACTATAGGCAATGAGCAGTTCTTC
>TRBJ2-1|.|.|TRBV5-1
CASSLGGSNGNEQFF
TGCGCCAGCAGCTTGGGCGGGTCAAACGGGAATGAGCAGTTCTTC
>TRBJ2-1|TRBD1|.|TRBV7-6
CASSQGGDRVNPTDEQFF
TGTGCCAGCAGCCAAGGGGGGGACAGGGTAAACCCCACGGATGAGCAGTTCTTC
>TRBJ1-4|.|.|TRBV5-1
CASSFGANEKLFF
TGCGCCAGCAGCTTTGGGGCAAATGAAAAACTGTTTTTT
>TRBJ2-2|TRBD2|few|TRBV11-3
CASSSTWSGRDTGELFF
TGTGCCAGCAGCTCCACGTGGAGCGGGAGGGACACCGGGGAGCTGTTTTTT
>TRBJ2-1|.|.|TRBV15
CATSRDLSGGNEQFF
TGTGCCACCAGCAGAGATTTGTCCGGGGGCAATGAGCAGTTCTTC
>TRBJ1-2|.|.|TRBV28
CASSMTTRRGYTF
TGTGCCAGCAGTATGACAACAAGGAGGGGCTACACCTTC
>TRBJ1-5|.|.|TRBV7-2
CASSFWRPGQGVYQPQHF
TGTGCCAGCAGCTTTTGGAGACCGGGACAAGGGGTTTATCAGCCCCAGCATTTT
>TRBJ1-1|.|few|TRBV6-5
CASSYIQPDMNTEAFF
TGTGCCAGCAGTTACATACAGCCTGATATGAACACTGAAGCTTTCTTT
>TRBJ1-4|.|.|TRBV2
CASNAGGDEKLFF
TGTGCCAGCAACGCGGGTGGAGATGAAAAACTGTTTTTT
>TRBJ1-3|.|.|TRBV30
CAWTHSSGNTIYF
TGTGCCTGGACCCATAGCTCTGGAAACACCATATATTTT
>TRBJ2-7|.|.|TRBV2
CASSPGTTSYEQYF
TGTGCCAGCAGTCCCGGGACAACCTCCTACGAGCAGTACTTC
>TRBJ1-4|.|.|TRBV6-5
CASNGGENEKLFF
TGTGCCAGCAACGGGGGGGAGAATGAAAAACTGTTTTTT
>TRBJ2-2|TRBD1|.|TRBV5-4
CASSVPGQGSTGELFF
TGTGCCAGCAGCGTTCCGGGACAGGGGAGCACCGGGGAGCTGTTTTTT
>TRBJ2-7|.|.|TRBV7-7
CASSSLQRVGGTMQYF
TGTGCTAGCAGCTCCCTCCAGAGGGTCGGAGGTACTATGCAGTACTTC
>TRBJ1-1|TRBD1|.|TRBV5-1
CASSLFTGANTEAFF
TGCGCCAGCAGCTTGTTTACAGGGGCGAACACTGAAGCTTTCTTT
>TRBJ1-4|TRBD1|few|TRBV30
CAWSVGQSVGKLFF
TGTGCCTGGAGTGTGGGACAGAGCGTTGGAAAACTGTTTTTT
>TRBJ1-2|.|.|TRBV5-1
CASQSGAGGNYGYTF
TGCGCCAGCCAATCTGGCGCAGGAGGAAACTATGGCTACACCTTC
>TRBJ2-2|TRBD2|medium-sized|TRBV13
CASSQYLAGGSGELFF
TGTGCCAGCAGCCAATACTTAGCGGGAGGGTCCGGGGAGCTGTTTTTT
>TRBJ1-5|TRBD1|.|TRBV6-1
CASDRDRGRQPQHF
TGTGCCAGCGATAGGGACAGGGGGCGTCAGCCCCAGCATTTT
>TRBJ1-5|.|.|TRBV5-1
CASSPTGAGGGQPQHF
TGCGCCAGCAGCCCCACCGGCGCGGGGGGCGGTCAGCCCCAGCATTTT
>TRBJ2-5|TRBD2|.|TRBV6-5
CASSDAGGQETQYF
TGTGCCAGCAGCGACGCGGGGGGCCAAGAGACCCAGTACTTC
>TRBJ2-5|.|few|TRBV5-1
CASSLAPDEAQYF
TGCGCCAGCAGCTTGGCCCCAGACGAGGCCCAGTACTTC
>TRBJ1-3|TRBD1|medium-sized|TRBV6-5
CASSLGQGPNTIYF
TGTGCCAGCAGTTTGGGACAGGGGCCGAACACCATATATTTT
>TRBJ2-1|.|few|TRBV18
CASSPPDTREQFF
TGTGCCAGCTCACCACCCGACACTAGGGAGCAGTTCTTC
>TRBJ1-2|TRBD1|.|TRBV5-1
CASSLRTGSDGYTF
TGCGCCAGCAGCTTGCGGACAGGGAGCGATGGCTACACCTTC
>TRBJ2-5|.|.|TRBV6-1
CASRGGLGEGETQYF
TGTGCCAGCAGGGGGGGACTTGGAGAGGGGGAGACCCAGTACTTC